This TCR beta chain was observed in a study of post-analysis software for immune sequencing data. Overall study findings and caveats: Higher frequency in patients than in controls was seen for five TRBV segments, with TRBV5-6, TRBV5-1 and TRBV20-1 among them.

Germline V gene sequence: CDR1 MNHNS, CDR2 SASEGT. The V gene lost 2 bases and the J gene lost 0 bases, with 11 bases spanning the gap. This CDR3 has 17 amino acids. cDNA libraries for TCR beta contained unique molecular identifiers. TCRdb redid the calling of the PCR reads with MiXCR, one entry per CDR3 protein. Altogether over 700,000 distinct CDR3 sequences are present, 25% to 30% being singletons, with the ten largest covering under 0.7%. The sample holds a few counts of this clonotype. Its cognate antigen is unknown. The origin of this receptor is a girl aged 10 to 17 with multiple sclerosis. Source material: blood. The chain uses TRBV6-1 and TRBJ2-6; D is unresolved. The CDR3 region has the DNA TGTGCCAGCAGTGAACAGCCCTTGGACTCTGGGGCCAACGTCCTGACTTTC. It is translated as CASSEQPLDSGANVLTF.